This T cell receptor (beta chain) was sequenced in a study of T cell repertoires in cytomegalovirus infection (dated by TCRdb to between 2018 and 2021). With respect to the entire study: The peptide stimulations were aimed at well-studied HLA-B-restricted epitopes as well as recently identified HLA-C-restricted CMV epitopes, whose presentation resists viral immunomodulation. Donor HLA type was relevant to the analysis, because carriage of CMV infection together with the matching HLA type was indicated by public TCR beta signatures. Results and caveats for the whole study, not just this receptor: Cumulative frequency of public TCR beta family members discriminated carriers of CMV infection plus the relevant HLA type in this cohort and an independent approximately 350-donor cohort. In the ex vivo response, HLA-C-restricted CMV-specific TCR beta clonotypes were dominant, and in two of eight donors the single most frequent clonotype came from this HLA-C-restricted group.

The treatment or condition label here, explained by the study, means: in vitro stimulation with specific CMV peptide epitopes to enrich CMV-specific T cells. In regard to this clonotype: Its binding antigen is unknown. No clone much larger than this one lies a single base away; base qualities are absent.

Sequencing used an Illumina HiSeq 1500. The raw public data were reprocessed by TCRdb itself: fastp quality trimming at Q25, MiXCR clonotype calling, in-frame beta chains only. Records with the same CDR3 protein are collapsed into one entry carrying the most frequent genes and DNA. The sample yields some 940,000 distinct CDR3 sequences; around a third were counted once. The leading ten clones occupy over 11% of the sample. CDR1 and CDR2, per the germline V gene, are SGHTA and FQGNSA. V and J are trimmed by 4 bases and 6 bases, and the gene matches miss 6 bases of the junction. The CDR3 has 16 amino acids, counting the end cysteine and phenylalanine. Only CDR3 DNA is held: 48 bases, read in frame from base 1.

This receptor was obtained from a human donor in good health (CMV status not recorded). Some clones in this sample may be carry-over from other donors' samples. The chain employs TRBV7-2 and TRBJ2-2, and 12 junctional nucleotides match TRBD2. The specimen comprised cultured CD8+ T cells from PBMCs, sampled from culture after CMV antigen stimulation. The CDR3 region has the sequence CASSWGLAGGAGELFF. The nucleotide sequence reads as follows: TGTGCCAGCAGCTGGGGACTAGCGGGTGGGGCCGGGGAGCTGTTTTTT.